The 24 T cell receptor beta chains below all came from one sample that was sequenced in a study of control samples from healthy donors and cancer patients. Method: immunoSEQ multiplex PCR; TCRdb's copy keeps in-frame clones and lacks some. The sample gives approximately 100,000 clones, around nine tenths of which show up once; under 25% is in the top ten. The sequenced material came from blood. The receptors here all came from a man aged 30 to 45 in good health.

This sequence joins TRBV3-1 (or the pseudogene TRBV3-2) and TRBJ1-3, with D hard to call. V gave up 4 bases and J gave up 5 bases, with 6 bases separating them. There are 12 residues in the CDR3. Germline CDR1 and CDR2: LGHDT and YNNKEL (reference sequence). In nucleotides, the CDR3 is TGTGCCAGCAGCCGGAGTAGAAACACCATATATTTT. It is translated as CASSRSRNTIYF.

The chain carries TRBV7-9 and TRBJ2-6; D is perhaps TRBD2 (6 bases). The CDR3 has 15 residues. Germline CDR1 reads SEHNR; CDR2 reads FQNEAQ (reference sequence). V was cut by 5 bases and J by 2 bases, with 10 bases left in between. CDR3 sequence (DNA): TGTGCCAGCAGCGGACGGAGGGCTGGGGCCAACGTCCTGACTTTC. Its protein is CASSGRRAGANVLTF.

V is TRBV12-5 and J is TRBJ1-1; 7 nucleotides match TRBD1. Germline V gene data show CDR1 as LGHNT and CDR2 as FRNRAP. The CDR3 extends over 14 amino acids. The V gene end was trimmed by 1 base and the J gene end by 4 bases; junction bases not matched to a gene: 3. The CDR3 reads CASGLGQGTTEAFF. DNA for the CDR3: TGTGCTAGTGGTTTGGGACAGGGCACCACTGAAGCTTTCTTT.

This clone was seen only a few times. The chain carries TRBV11-2 and TRBJ1-2, with 7 bases that match TRBD1. J was trimmed by 2 bases and V by 6 bases; bases with no gene match: 3. The CDR3 spans 13 residues. Per germline, CDR1 SGHAT and CDR2 FQNNGV. DNA of the CDR3: TGTGCCAGCAGATTGGGACAGAACTATGGCTACACCTTC. Protein: CASRLGQNYGYTF.

CDR3: CASSLGGAVNTEAFF. The CDR3 DNA reads TGTGCCAGCAGCTTGGGTGGGGCAGTTAACACTGAAGCTTTCTTT. The chain couples TRBV5-6 to TRBJ1-1; a weak D match, TRBD1 (5 bases). The CDR3 consists of 15 residues. The V and J ends lost 0 bases and 2 bases respectively, with 11 bases between them. Looked up from germline, CDR1 is SGHDT and CDR2 is YYEEEE.

The chain employs TRBV24-1 and TRBJ2-5; TRBD1 or TRBD2 may be the D gene (6 bases each). Trimming shortened V by 0 bases and J by 4 bases, and 11 bases separated the two germline ends. The CDR3 extends over 15 amino acids. CDR1 KGHDR and CDR2 SFDVKD come from the germline V gene. This CDR3 reads CATSDLTGAGETQYF. CDR3 DNA: TGTGCCACCAGTGATTTGACGGGGGCAGGAGAGACCCAGTACTTC.

The rearrangement joins TRBV29-1 to TRBJ2-5; TRBD1 is a possible D gene (6 bases). Germline CDR1 SQVTM, CDR2 ANQGSEA. The CDR3 runs 13 residues. The V gene lost 6 bases and the J gene lost 4 bases, with 15 bases spanning the gap. CDR3 protein: CSVQGHRGETQYF. DNA of the CDR3: TGCAGCGTACAGGGACACCGTGGAGAGACCCAGTACTTC. Looking up the rest from reference TRBV29-1 and TRBJ2-5 gives the full variable domain: SAVISQKPSRDICQRGTSLTIQCQVDSQVTMMFWYRQQPGQSLTLIATANQGSEATYESGFVIDKFPISRPNLTFSTLTVSNMSPEDSSIYLCSVQGHRGETQYFGPGTRLLVL.

V gene TRBV5-1 combines with J gene TRBJ2-1; 12 bases map to TRBD2. V was pared by 4 bases and J by 5 bases, with 4 bases of the junction left unmatched. The CDR3 runs to 15 residues. Germline CDR1 reads SGHRS; CDR2 reads YFSETQ. Here the CDR3 reads CASSPSGGAHNEQFF. CDR3 bases: TGCGCCAGCAGCCCTAGCGGGGGGGCTCACAATGAGCAGTTCTTC.

This sequence joins TRBV24-1 and TRBJ2-1, with 7 bases identical to TRBD1. The V gene end was trimmed by 3 bases and the J gene end by 0 bases; junction bases not matched to a gene: 4. The CDR3 has 16 residues. CDR1 and CDR2 from the germline V gene are KGHDR and SFDVKD. For the CDR3, the DNA is TGTGCCACCAGTGATCCGACAGGGAGCTCCTACAATGAGCAGTTCTTC. Its protein product is CATSDPTGSSYNEQFF.

This chain connects TRBV4-1 to TRBJ1-1; 9 nucleotides agree with TRBD1. This CDR3 has 15 residues. Germline CDR1 MGHRA, CDR2 YSYEKL. J gave up 4 bases and V 3 bases, and 6 bases lay outside the gene matches. The DNA for the CDR3 is TGCGCCAGCAGCCAGTTCCGGGACAGGGCCACTGAAGCTTTCTTT. Translated, it gives CASSQFRDRATEAFF.

V is TRBV19 and J is TRBJ2-4; tentatively, D is TRBD1 or TRBD2 (5 bases each). Germline CDR1 and CDR2: LNHDA and SQIVND (reference sequence). The CDR3 totals 14 residues. V was trimmed by 8 bases and J by 6 bases, leaving 17 bases between them. The DNA for the CDR3 is TGTGCCAGTGGTCTTGGGGGAAGGGGAAACATTCAGTACTTC. Protein: CASGLGGRGNIQYF.

This chain joins TRBV12-5 and TRBJ1-5; D is uncertain. CDR1 is LGHNT and CDR2 is FRNRAP in the germline V gene. Trimming took 0 bases from V and 4 from J, leaving 4 bases between them. The CDR3 covers 13 residues. The CDR3 nucleotides read TGTGCTAGTGGTTTGGTAGCGAATCAGCCCCAGCATTTT. The encoded protein is CASGLVANQPQHF.

The chain is built from TRBV18 and TRBJ2-2; TRBD2 might be the D (7 bases). V lost 1 base, J lost 3 bases, and 12 bases lay in between. The CDR3 sequence is 16 residues long. Per the germline V gene, CDR1 is KGHSH and CDR2 is LQKENI. CDR3 DNA: TGTGCCAGCTCACCACGGGGGGGCAGCGACACCGGGGAGCTGTTTTTT. Its translation: CASSPRGGSDTGELFF.

The V and J genes are TRBV24-1 and TRBJ1-4; D not certain. The CDR3 spans 12 residues. Trimming left V 1 base short and J 8 bases short, with 4 bases between. The germline CDR1 and CDR2 sequences are KGHDR and SFDVKD. The CDR3: CATSDLTEKLFF. The CDR3 DNA reads TGTGCCACCAGTGATTTAACCGAAAAACTGTTTTTT.

The V call is TRBV19, the J call TRBJ1-2, with 9 nucleotides matching TRBD1. CDR1 is LNHDA, CDR2 SQIVND, per germline (reference sequence). The CDR3 spans 13 residues. After removal of 4 bases from V and 6 bases from J, the junction contained 3 bases not matched to a gene. The chain's CDR3 is CASSTTGGDGYTF. The DNA of the CDR3 is TGTGCCAGTAGTACGACAGGGGGGGATGGCTACACCTTC.

V usage is TRBV15 and J usage is TRBJ1-5, with 7 nucleotides matching TRBD1. V was pared by 3 bases and J by 2 bases, with 7 bases of the junction left unmatched. CDR3 length: 16 residues. Germline V gene lookup returns CDR1 LNHNV and CDR2 YYDKDF (reference sequence). Here the CDR3 DNA reads TGTGCCACCAGCAGCCCCAACAGGGGTGGCAATCAGCCCCAGCATTTT. It translates to CATSSPNRGGNQPQHF.

The chain uses TRBV27 and TRBJ2-5, with D tentatively TRBD2 (6 bases). V was trimmed by 2 bases and J by 3 bases, leaving 10 bases between them. The CDR3 has 14 residues. The V gene's germline CDR1 is MNHEY and CDR2 SMNVEV (reference sequence). The CDR3 spells CASSLPGEKETQYF. The CDR3 nucleotides are TGTGCCAGCAGTTTACCGGGGGAGAAAGAGACCCAGTACTTC.

This clone was counted once. This chain links TRBV5-8 with TRBJ1-3; TRBD1 matches 9 bases. The V gene's germline CDR1 is SGHTS and CDR2 YDEGEE. This CDR3 comprises 16 residues. Losses at the gene ends were 2 bases for V and 4 bases for J; bases not matched to a gene: 7. The DNA of the CDR3 is TGTGCCAGCAGCTTACACACTGGACAGGGGGGAAACACCATATATTTT. This codes for CASSLHTGQGGNTIYF.

The chain combines TRBV3-1 (or the pseudogene TRBV3-2) with TRBJ1-1; 7 bases are shared with TRBD1. The J segment lost 4 bases and the V segment lost 1 base, leaving 12 bases of the junction unmatched. The germline CDR1 and CDR2 sequences are LGHDT and YNNKEL (reference sequence). The CDR3 runs to 17 residues. The CDR3 reads CASSQAPRGLYGTEAFF. CDR3 in DNA: TGTGCCAGCAGCCAAGCCCCGAGGGGGCTTTATGGCACTGAAGCTTTCTTT.

The chain uses TRBV5-6 and TRBJ2-2; TRBD1 matches at 7 bases. With V trimmed by 3 bases and J by 4 bases, 9 bases remained unmatched. Germline V gene lookup returns CDR1 SGHDT and CDR2 YYEEEE. This CDR3 region has 16 residues. This CDR3 is CASSYRQGGGTGELFF. The CDR3 DNA reads TGTGCCAGCAGCTACAGACAGGGTGGGGGCACCGGGGAGCTGTTTTTT.

This clone appeared a single time. Other DNA sequences within the sample encode an identical CDR3. The chain couples TRBV5-1 to TRBJ2-3; D gene unclear. In germline, CDR1 is SGHRS, CDR2 YFSETQ. V lost 2 bases, J lost 3 bases, and 4 bases lay in between. The CDR3 runs 12 residues. CDR3 region: CASSFTTDTQYF. In nucleotides, the CDR3 is TGCGCCAGCAGCTTTACGACAGATACGCAGTATTTT.

V is TRBV19 and J is TRBJ1-1; TRBD1 agrees at 9 bases. In germline, CDR1 is LNHDA, CDR2 SQIVND (reference sequence). CDR3 length: 14 residues. With 6 bases clipped from V and 1 base from J, the junction kept 3 bases outside the gene matches. CDR3 sequence (DNA): TGTGCCAGTAGAATACAGGGGGCGAACACTGAAGCTTTCTTT. This encodes CASRIQGANTEAFF.

The V gene is TRBV24-1, the J gene TRBJ2-2; 12 nucleotides line up with TRBD1. The germline gives CDR1 KGHDR, CDR2 SFDVKD. The trim removed 9 bases at V and 7 bases at J, leaving 5 bases unmatched. This CDR3 is built from 14 residues. The CDR3 nucleotides are TGTGCCACCCGGGGACAGGGGGCCGTCGGGGAGCTGTTTTTT. As protein: CATRGQGAVGELFF.

The chain recombines TRBV5-6 with TRBJ1-6; D is perhaps TRBD1 (5 bases). Germline values: CDR1 SGHDT, CDR2 YYEEEE. V was cut by 4 bases and J by 9 bases, with 14 bases left in between. The CDR3 is 14 amino acids. The CDR3 protein is CASSNGQGGSPLHF. CDR3 bases: TGTGCCAGCAGCAATGGGCAGGGTGGTTCACCCCTCCACTTT.